This TCR beta chain originates from a study of blood T cell repertoires in COVID-19. Study-level background: PBMCs, B-cell-depleted T cells, or T cells provided the cDNA or gDNA that made up the material.

Produced via immunoSEQ multiplex PCR; TCRdb's table is partial and in-frame only. The sample includes 400,000 to 550,000 clones, approximately 90% seen only once; the top ten take around 4.4%. V gave up 6 bases and J gave up 5 bases, with 9 bases separating them. CDR1 SNHLY and CDR2 FYNNEI come from the germline V gene. The CDR3 runs 12 residues. The sequence was collected from a woman in her twenties or thirties with acute or convalescent COVID-19. This chain joins TRBV2 and TRBJ2-3; perhaps TRBD2 as D (6 bases). Input material: peripheral blood. For the CDR3, the DNA is TGTGCCAGCAGCGGAGGGCAAGATACGCAGTATTTT. It yields the protein CASSGGQDTQYF.